This record looks at one TCR beta chain sequence and its context. As yet, its antigen is unknown. This CDR3 is built from 15 residues. CDR1 is SGDLS and CDR2 is YYNGEE in the germline V gene. The V end lost 0 bases, the J end lost 2 bases, and 12 bases lay between the germline ends. This sample is drawn from a study of shared clonotypes between healthy human individuals. Whole-study findings and limits: A generally larger estimated richness was seen in naive subsets than in memory subsets. Sorted-subset sequencing, rarefaction showed, was incomplete despite large depth.

Template for every sorted-subset replicate PCR totaled approximately 200 ng DNA, 25,000 to 35,000 T cell genomes. The assay was immunoSEQ multiplex PCR, and TCRdb's table has in-frame clones only and misses some. This sample has about 960,000 clones, with approximately 80% found just once. The receptor comes from a man in his late teens or twenties in good health. The material sequenced was memory CD4+ T cells sorted from blood. Documented subset: CD45RA-negative fraction. The chain employs TRBV9 and TRBJ2-7; D unclear. Here the CDR3 reads CASSVEGGPPYEQYF. The CDR3 DNA follows: TGTGCCAGCAGCGTAGAGGGCGGACCTCCCTACGAGCAGTACTTC.